The next 21 T cell receptor beta chains were all read from a single sample in a study of T cells after yellow fever vaccination. TCRdb recomputed calls from the 5' RACE reads with MiXCR, one row per CDR3 protein. The sample contains around 340,000 distinct CDR3 sequences, about an eighth of which appear only once. Material: CD4+ T cells sorted from PBMCs, obtained 15 days after the yellow fever booster vaccination. The origin of the receptors is a man aged 18 to 30 who received the YFV17D yellow fever vaccine.

The chain combines TRBV2 with TRBJ1-5, with no clear D. The germline V gene has CDR1 SNHLY and CDR2 FYNNEI. The CDR3 is made up of 13 amino acids. Between the trimmed V and J ends, which lost 4 bases and 7 bases, there was a span of 11 bases. The CDR3 protein is CASSGQGEQPQHF. The CDR3 bases are TGTGCCAGCAGTGGACAAGGAGAACAGCCCCAGCATTTT.

On this clonotype: The junction and the germline gene differ at one end; a read error may be behind it. This chain uses TRBV11-2 with TRBJ2-5, with 8 bases lining up with TRBD1. From germline, CDR1 is SGHAT and CDR2 FQNNGV. The CDR3 has 12 residues. This CDR3 is CATSRGRETQYF. Written as DNA, the CDR3 is TGTGCCACCAGCAGGGGGCGGGAGACCCAGTACTTC.

In this sample, this clonotype turned up a few times. The V gene is TRBV27, the J gene TRBJ1-4; D unclear. V was cut by 6 bases and J by 5 bases, with 10 bases left in between. This CDR3 has 13 amino acids. Per the germline V gene, CDR1 is MNHEY and CDR2 is SMNVEV (reference sequence). The CDR3 DNA sequence: TGTGCCAGCAGAAAGGGAATCAATGAAAAACTGTTTTTT. Amino acids: CASRKGINEKLFF.

This chain uses TRBV20-1 with TRBJ1-6; 8 bases align to TRBD1. The ends lost 0 bases at V and 4 bases at J; junction bases unmatched: 8. Germline V gene lookup returns CDR1 DFQATT and CDR2 SNEGSKA (reference sequence). The CDR3 totals 17 residues. In DNA form, the CDR3 reads TGCAGTGCTAGAGACTCGACAGGGGTCCTTTATAATTCACCCCTCCACTTT. It codes for CSARDSTGVLYNSPLHF.

This clonotype occurred a few times. The chain joins TRBV6-5 to TRBJ1-2; tentatively, D is TRBD1 (6 bases). The germline V gene has CDR1 MNHEY and CDR2 SVGAGI. The V end was cut by 2 bases, the J end by 4 bases, with 11 bases between. This CDR3 has 14 residues. The CDR3 is CASSYTDRRYGYTF. CDR3 DNA: TGTGCCAGCAGTTACACTGACAGGCGCTATGGCTACACCTTC.

The chain combines TRBV12-3 or TRBV12-4 with TRBJ2-7, with D maybe TRBD2 (5 bases). With 5 bases removed from V and 0 bases from J, the gap between germline ends came to 11 bases. The CDR3 is 14 amino acids. CDR3 bases: TGTGCCAGCAGTCCACCTACTAGCTCCTACGAGCAGTACTTC. Translation gives CASSPPTSSYEQYF.

This clonotype was detected only a few times. This chain uses TRBV5-1 with TRBJ2-7; 10 bases are shared with TRBD1. This CDR3 comprises 20 residues. Germline CDR1 reads SGHRS; CDR2 reads YFSETQ. V gave up 0 bases and J gave up 3 bases; unmatched junction bases: 18. The CDR3 loop reads CASSLVRTGGHIPLGYEQYF. The CDR3, as DNA: TGCGCCAGCAGCTTGGTGCGGACAGGGGGTCATATCCCGCTCGGCTACGAGCAGTACTTC. The full variable domain, completed using reference TRBV5-1 and TRBJ2-7, is KAGVTQTPRYLIKTRGQQVTLSCSPISGHRSVSWYQQTPGQGLQFLFEYFSETQRNKGNFPGRFSGRQFSNSRSEMNVSTLELGDSALYLCASSLVRTGGHIPLGYEQYFGPGTRLTVT.

This clonotype appeared a few times. The chain joins TRBV12-3 or TRBV12-4 to TRBJ2-2; D is undetermined. Trimming removed 3 bases from V and 5 bases from J, with 10 bases in between. This CDR3 is 14 amino acids long. The CDR3: CASSFDRATGELFF. CDR3 DNA sequence: TGTGCCAGCAGTTTCGACCGGGCGACCGGGGAGCTGTTTTTT.

This clonotype was seen only a few times. One end of the junction does not line up with germline, which may come from a read error. J is TRBJ2-7 and V is TRBV7-9; 8 nucleotides match TRBD1. CDR1 is SEHNR, CDR2 FQNEAQ, per germline (reference sequence). The CDR3 is made up of 14 amino acids. The CDR3 DNA sequence: TGTGCCAGCACCTTAGGACAGGGCCGCCACGAGCAGTACTTC. It is translated as CASTLGQGRHEQYF.

This clonotype has more than one count but fewer than ten. V gene TRBV11-1 combines with J gene TRBJ1-1, with 7 bases identical to TRBD1. The CDR3 is made up of 13 amino acids. J was trimmed by 5 bases and V by 3 bases; bases with no gene match: 3. Germline-derived CDR1 and CDR2 are SGHAT and FQDESV (reference sequence). DNA of the CDR3: TGTGCCAGCAGCTTTCCAGGGGGGACTGAAGCTTTCTTT. Translation: CASSFPGGTEAFF. The full variable domain, in which reference TRBV11-1 and TRBJ1-1 provide the parts outside the CDR3, is EAEVAQSPRYKITEKSQAVAFWCDPISGHATLYWYRQILGQGPELLVQFQDESVVDDSQLPKDRFSAERLKGVDSTLKIQPAELGDSAMYLCASSFPGGTEAFFGQGTRLTVV.

This clonotype was observed a few times. The chain carries TRBV9 and TRBJ2-5; the D gene is possibly TRBD2 (6 bases). Germline V gene data show CDR1 as SGDLS and CDR2 as YYNGEE. The CDR3 contains 14 residues. Trimming shortened V by 1 base and J by 7 bases, and 14 bases separated the two germline ends. In nucleotides, the CDR3 is TGTGCCAGCAGCGTAACCGGGACTGGGGGGACCCAGTACTTC. It yields the protein CASSVTGTGGTQYF.

This clonotype turned up a few times. This chain uses TRBV5-1 with TRBJ1-6; D not resolved. With 2 bases removed from V and 9 bases from J, the gap between germline ends came to 15 bases. Germline loops: CDR1 SGHRS, CDR2 YFSETQ. This CDR3 spans 15 amino acids. CDR3 in amino acids: CASSFFPVPPSPLHF. In DNA, the CDR3 is TGCGCCAGCAGCTTCTTCCCAGTTCCCCCTTCACCCCTCCACTTT.

The rearrangement joins TRBV12-3 or TRBV12-4 to TRBJ1-5; D is uncertain. The CDR3 consists of 14 residues. V shed 2 bases and J shed 0 bases, with 5 bases lying between them. The chain's CDR3 is CASSLWGSNQPQHF. DNA for the CDR3: TGTGCCAGCAGTTTATGGGGTAGCAATCAGCCCCAGCATTTT.

This clonotype came up a few times. The V call is TRBV20-1, the J call TRBJ1-2; D is possibly TRBD1 (6 bases). The V end lost 3 bases, the J end lost 5 bases, and 13 bases lay between the germline ends. Germline lookup yields CDR1 DFQATT and CDR2 SNEGSKA (reference sequence). The CDR3 contains 13 residues. The CDR3 is CSARRGRGYGYTF. The CDR3 coding sequence is TGCAGTGCTAGGAGAGGCAGGGGTTATGGCTACACCTTC.

There are a few counts of this clonotype. This chain uses TRBV20-1 with TRBJ1-1; D unclear. The V end was cut by 0 bases, the J end by 9 bases, with 11 bases between. This CDR3 spans 12 amino acids. Germline V gene lookup returns CDR1 DFQATT and CDR2 SNEGSKA (reference sequence). The CDR3 spells CSARDNGFQAFF. As DNA, the CDR3 is TGCAGTGCTAGAGATAATGGCTTTCAAGCTTTCTTT.

Only a few counts were recorded for this clonotype. The chain joins TRBV20-1 to TRBJ2-7; the D gene could be TRBD1 or TRBD2 (5 bases each). The ends were cut back, 3 bases at V and 7 bases at J, with 10 bases in the middle. The CDR3 length is 11 residues. CDR1 DFQATT and CDR2 SNEGSKA come from the germline V gene (reference sequence). CDR3 region: CSARRQREQYF. CDR3 nucleotide sequence: TGCAGTGCTAGGAGACAGCGGGAGCAGTACTTC.

This clonotype was seen at least ten times. The chain employs TRBV6-6 and TRBJ2-5, with D perhaps matching TRBD2 (6 bases). The ends were cut back, 4 bases at V and 2 bases at J, with 11 bases in the middle. The CDR3 length is 14 residues. CDR1 MNHNY and CDR2 SVGAGI come from the germline V gene (reference sequence). CDR3 loop: CASSSDGGQETQYF. As DNA, the CDR3 is TGTGCCAGCAGTTCTGACGGGGGACAAGAGACCCAGTACTTC.

The chain carries TRBV10-3 and TRBJ1-1; D is perhaps TRBD1 (6 bases). CDR3 length: 15 amino acids. Germline CDR1 reads ENHRY; CDR2 reads SYGVKD. The V gene lost 3 bases and the J gene lost 5 bases, with 16 bases spanning the gap. DNA for the CDR3: TGTGCCATCAGTGAAGGGGGGGCGAGTGGGACTGAAGCTTTCTTT. This translates into CAISEGGASGTEAFF.

The genes are TRBV5-1 and TRBJ2-1; D is unclear. The CDR3 length is 14 residues. CDR1 SGHRS and CDR2 YFSETQ come from the germline V gene. Trimming cost V 1 base and J 0 bases, with 5 bases left between them. The CDR3, as DNA: TGCGCCAGCAGCTTGCTGAACTCCTACAATGAGCAGTTCTTC. Translation gives CASSLLNSYNEQFF.

The chain carries TRBV19 and TRBJ2-7; D call uncertain. From germline, CDR1 is LNHDA and CDR2 SQIVND (reference sequence). V dropped 0 bases and J dropped 3 bases, with 6 bases sitting between them. The CDR3 runs to 13 residues. DNA of the CDR3: TGTGCCAGTAGTATAGATCTGGGCTACGAGCAGTACGTC. It specifies CASSIDLGYEQYV.

The V call is TRBV5-1, the J call TRBJ2-7; 7 bases fit TRBD1. With 2 bases clipped from V and 6 bases from J, the junction kept 11 bases outside the gene matches. CDR1 SGHRS and CDR2 YFSETQ come from the germline V gene. This CDR3 has 15 amino acids. CDR3 sequence reads: CASSLSLTGSGEQYF. Written as DNA, the CDR3 is TGCGCCAGCAGCTTATCCTTGACAGGGTCTGGCGAGCAGTACTTC.